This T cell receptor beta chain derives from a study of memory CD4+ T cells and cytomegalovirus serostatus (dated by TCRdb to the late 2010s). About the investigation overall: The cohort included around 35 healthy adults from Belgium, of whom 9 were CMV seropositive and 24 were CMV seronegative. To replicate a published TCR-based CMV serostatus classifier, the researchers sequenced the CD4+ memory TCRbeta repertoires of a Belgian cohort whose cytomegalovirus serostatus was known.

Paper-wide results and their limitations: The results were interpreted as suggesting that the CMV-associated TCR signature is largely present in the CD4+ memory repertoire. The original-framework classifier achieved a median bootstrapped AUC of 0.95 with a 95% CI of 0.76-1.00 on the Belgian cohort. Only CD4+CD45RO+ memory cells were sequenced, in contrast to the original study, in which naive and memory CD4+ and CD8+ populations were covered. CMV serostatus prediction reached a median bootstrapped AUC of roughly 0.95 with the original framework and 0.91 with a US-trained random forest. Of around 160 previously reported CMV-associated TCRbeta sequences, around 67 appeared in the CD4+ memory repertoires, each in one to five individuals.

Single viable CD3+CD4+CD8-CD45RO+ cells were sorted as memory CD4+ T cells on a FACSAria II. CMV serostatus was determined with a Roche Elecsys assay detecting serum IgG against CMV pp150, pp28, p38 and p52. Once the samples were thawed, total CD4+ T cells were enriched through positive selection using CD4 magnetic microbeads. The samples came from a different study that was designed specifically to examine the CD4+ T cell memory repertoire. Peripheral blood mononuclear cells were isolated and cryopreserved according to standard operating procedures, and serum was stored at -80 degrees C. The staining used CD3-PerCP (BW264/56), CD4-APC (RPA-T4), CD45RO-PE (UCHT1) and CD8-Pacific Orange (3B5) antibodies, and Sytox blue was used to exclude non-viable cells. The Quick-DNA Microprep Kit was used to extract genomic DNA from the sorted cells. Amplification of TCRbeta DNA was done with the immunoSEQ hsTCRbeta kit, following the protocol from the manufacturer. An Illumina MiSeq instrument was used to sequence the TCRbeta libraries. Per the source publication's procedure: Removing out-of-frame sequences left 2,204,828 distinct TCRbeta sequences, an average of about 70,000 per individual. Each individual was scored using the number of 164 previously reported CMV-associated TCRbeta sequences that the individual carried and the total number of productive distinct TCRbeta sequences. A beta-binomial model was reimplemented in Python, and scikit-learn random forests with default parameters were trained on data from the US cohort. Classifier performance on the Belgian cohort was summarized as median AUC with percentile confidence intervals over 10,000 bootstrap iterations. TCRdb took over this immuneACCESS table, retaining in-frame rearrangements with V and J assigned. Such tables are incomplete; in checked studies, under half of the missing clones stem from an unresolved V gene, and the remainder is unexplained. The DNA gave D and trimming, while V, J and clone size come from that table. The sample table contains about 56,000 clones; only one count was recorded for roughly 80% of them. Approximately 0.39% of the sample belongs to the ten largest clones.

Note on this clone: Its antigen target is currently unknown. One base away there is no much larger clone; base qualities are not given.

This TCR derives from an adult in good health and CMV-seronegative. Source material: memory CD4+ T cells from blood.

The CDR3 reads as follows: CASSSSSGGWRNEQFF. The nucleotides read TGTGCCAGCAGTTCTTCTAGCGGGGGTTGGAGGAATGAGCAGTTCTTC. The rearranged segments are TRBV28 and TRBJ2-1, and TRBD2 matches 10 of the central bases. The germline V gene specifies MDHEN as CDR1 and SYDVKM as CDR2. The CDR3 spans 16 residues, from the cysteine through the phenylalanine. Only CDR3 DNA is held: 48 bases, read in frame from base 1. Trimming accounts for 4 bases at V and 7 bases at J, while the number of junction bases matched to no gene is 10.